This entry concerns a single T cell receptor (beta chain). The V end was cut by 6 bases, the J end by 5 bases, with 9 bases between. From germline, CDR1 is SNHLY and CDR2 FYNNEI. This CDR3 is 12 amino acids long. The data originate from a study of shared clonotypes between healthy human individuals. Original analysis: Junction-only sequences without quality scores were provided by ImmunoSEQ, so filtering was different. Some clones are missing from TCRdb's copy, which holds only in-frame ones; the method was immunoSEQ multiplex PCR. The V and J calls and the clone size are those of that table, but D and trimming were determined from the DNA. The table has just under 95,000 clones, about 70% seen once.

The chain recombines TRBV2 with TRBJ2-3; D possibly corresponds to TRBD1 (6 bases). The sample taken for sequencing was memory CD8+ T cells sorted from blood. Subset here: CD45RO+ cells pooled with CCR7-negative TemRA cells. The receptor comes from a young man in good health. The CDR3 bases are TGTGCCAGCAGGGAGACAGGAGATACGCAGTATTTT. This sequence encodes CASRETGDTQYF.